The next 5 T cell receptor beta chains were all read from a single sample in a study of T cell responses to AZD1222 COVID-19 vaccine. TCRdb's copy holds only in-frame clones and misses some; the assay was immunoSEQ multiplex PCR. The table records 140,000 to 150,000 clones, roughly 90% of them present only once. Sequenced material: peripheral blood, taken 28 days after the second AZD1222 dose. These receptors all come from an adult who received the AZD1222 COVID-19 vaccine.

The chain uses TRBV2 and TRBJ1-1; possibly TRBD1 for D (5 bases). The CDR3 runs to 12 residues. Per germline, CDR1 SNHLY and CDR2 FYNNEI. The V gene lost 5 bases and the J gene lost 8 bases, with 12 bases spanning the gap. CDR3 DNA sequence: TGTGCCAGCAGTCCGGGGTGGACAGAAGCTTTCTTT. This sequence encodes CASSPGWTEAFF.

The rearrangement uses TRBV11-2 and TRBJ1-1; possible D gene TRBD1, 6 bases. V was cut by 0 bases and J by 8 bases, with 16 bases left in between. Germline loops: CDR1 SGHAT, CDR2 FQNNGV. This CDR3 is built from 15 residues. Here the CDR3 reads CASSLEAGVIVEAFF. The DNA for the CDR3 is TGTGCCAGCAGCTTAGAAGCAGGGGTCATCGTAGAAGCTTTCTTT.

The V and J genes are TRBV7-8 and TRBJ1-4, with D perhaps TRBD1 (6 bases). Per germline, CDR1 SGHVS and CDR2 FQNEAQ. The CDR3 is made up of 15 amino acids. The ends were cut back, 6 bases at V and 5 bases at J, with 16 bases in the middle. Here the CDR3 reads CASSFGSGGNEKLFF. CDR3 nucleotides: TGTGCCAGCAGTTTTGGTAGCGGGGGCAATGAAAAACTGTTTTTT. Based on the CDR3 plus reference TRBV7-8 and TRBJ1-4, the full variable domain is GAGVSQSPRYKVAKRGQDVALRCDPISGHVSLFWYQQALGQGPEFLTYFQNEAQLDKSGLPSDRFFAERPEGSVSTLKIQRTQQEDSAVYLCASSFGSGGNEKLFFGSGTQLSVL.

CDR3 residues: CASSQGQVASPLHF. In DNA, the CDR3 is TGTGCCAGCAGCCAGGGACAGGTCGCCTCACCCCTCCACTTT. V usage is TRBV27 and J usage is TRBJ1-6; TRBD1 aligns across 8 bases. V lost 6 bases and J lost 10; bases outside the gene matches: 8. Germline CDR1 MNHEY, CDR2 SMNVEV (reference sequence). This CDR3 is 14 amino acids long.

This clone was found a few times. The chain employs TRBV19 and TRBJ2-7; D may correspond to TRBD1 or TRBD2 (5 bases each). Germline V gene data show CDR1 as LNHDA and CDR2 as SQIVND (reference sequence). The CDR3 is 14 residues long. With 4 bases removed from V and 5 bases from J, the gap between germline ends came to 15 bases. This CDR3 reads CASSTQAGIDEQYF. The CDR3 DNA is TGTGCCAGTAGTACACAGGCGGGCATCGACGAGCAGTACTTC.